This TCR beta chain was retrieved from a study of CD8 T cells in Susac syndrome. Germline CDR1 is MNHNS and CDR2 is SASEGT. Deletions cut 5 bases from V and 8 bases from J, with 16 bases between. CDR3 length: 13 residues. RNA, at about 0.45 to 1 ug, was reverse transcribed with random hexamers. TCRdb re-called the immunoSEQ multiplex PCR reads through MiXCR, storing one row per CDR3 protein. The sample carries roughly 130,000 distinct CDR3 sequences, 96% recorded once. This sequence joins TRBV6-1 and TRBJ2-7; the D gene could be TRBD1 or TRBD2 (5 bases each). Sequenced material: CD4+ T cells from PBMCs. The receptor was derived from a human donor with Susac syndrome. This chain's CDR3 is CASSSRVSDQQYF. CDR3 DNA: TGTGCCAGCAGTTCCAGGGTTAGCGACCAGCAGTACTTC.